These 10 T cell receptor beta chains were all obtained from the same sample, sequenced in a study of blood T cell repertoires in COVID-19. The data were produced by immunoSEQ multiplex PCR, yet TCRdb's version contains in-frame clones alone and is incomplete. The sample holds tens of thousands of clones, 86% seen once. Sequences were obtained from peripheral blood. These receptor sequences come from a human donor in a cohort sampled during active COVID-19.

The rearrangement joins TRBV6-5 to TRBJ2-7; 8 bases match TRBD2. Germline loops: CDR1 MNHEY, CDR2 SVGAGI. The J segment lost 6 bases and the V segment lost 2 bases, leaving 6 bases of the junction unmatched. This CDR3 has 14 residues. The CDR3 protein is CASSYGTRSSEQYF. CDR3 coding DNA: TGTGCCAGCAGTTACGGGACTAGATCATCCGAGCAGTACTTC.

V gene TRBV19 combines with J gene TRBJ2-3; D not resolved. CDR1 and CDR2 from the germline V gene are LNHDA and SQIVND (reference sequence). CDR3 length: 12 amino acids. V lost 4 bases to trimming and J lost 6 bases, with 8 bases between them. CDR3 protein: CASSRSRDTQYF. DNA of the CDR3: TGTGCCAGTAGTAGGTCTAGGGATACGCAGTATTTT.

Of note for this clone: At the DNA level, this CDR3 is encoded by other sequences in the same sample as well. The chain has TRBV7-9 and TRBJ2-7; no reliable D call. CDR1 is SEHNR, CDR2 FQNEAQ, per germline (reference sequence). The V and J ends lost 5 bases and 0 bases respectively, with 8 bases between them. The CDR3 is made up of 13 amino acids. The CDR3 reads CASSPGGSYEQYF. For the CDR3, the DNA is TGTGCCAGCAGCCCCGGTGGCTCCTACGAGCAGTACTTC.

The chain uses TRBV11-3 and TRBJ1-1; D is ambiguous. V dropped 4 bases and J dropped 0 bases, with 12 bases sitting between them. Germline lookup yields CDR1 SGHNT and CDR2 YENEEA. The CDR3 has 15 residues. CDR3 region: CASSSLRMVNTEAFF. The DNA of the CDR3 is TGTGCCAGCAGCTCCCTGAGGATGGTGAACACTGAAGCTTTCTTT.

The V gene is TRBV28, the J gene TRBJ2-7, with 8 nucleotides matching TRBD1. V lost 3 bases and J lost 2; bases outside the gene matches: 6. The CDR3 extends over 15 amino acids. Germline V gene data show CDR1 as MDHEN and CDR2 as SYDVKM. The CDR3 sequence: CASSFPGTGTYEQYF. The CDR3 DNA is TGTGCCAGCAGTTTCCCCGGGACAGGCACCTACGAGCAGTACTTC.

The rearrangement uses TRBV5-6 and TRBJ2-7; a possible D gene is TRBD2 (6 bases). Trimming cost V 5 bases and J 5 bases, with 14 bases left between them. Germline V gene lookup returns CDR1 SGHDT and CDR2 YYEEEE. The CDR3 covers 13 residues. The CDR3 loop is CASRTRGKDEQYF. The CDR3 region has the DNA TGTGCCAGCAGGACCCGGGGGAAGGACGAGCAGTACTTC.

The chain is built from TRBV28 and TRBJ1-2; TRBD1 matches 7 bases. CDR1 is MDHEN, CDR2 SYDVKM, per germline. The CDR3 runs 15 residues. V was clipped by 5 bases and J by 7 bases; unmatched bases: 13. This chain's CDR3 is CASSAEKQGRGGYTF. For the CDR3, the DNA is TGTGCCAGCAGTGCGGAGAAACAGGGGAGAGGTGGCTACACCTTC.

The chain couples TRBV7-8 to TRBJ2-3; TRBD1 aligns across 7 bases. The CDR3 contains 16 residues. V was pared by 5 bases and J by 0 bases, with 8 bases of the junction left unmatched. The germline V gene has CDR1 SGHVS and CDR2 FQNEAQ. CDR3 nucleotide sequence: TGTGCCAGCAGCCTATGGACAGGAATTAGCACAGATACGCAGTATTTT. It translates to CASSLWTGISTDTQYF.

The rearrangement joins TRBV18 to TRBJ2-2, with 7 bases identical to TRBD2. CDR1 and CDR2 from the germline V gene are KGHSH and LQKENI. The CDR3 contains 16 residues. V lost 3 bases, J lost 6 bases, and 10 bases stayed unmatched. The CDR3 spells CASSPRNKGGPGELFF. As DNA, the CDR3 is TGTGCCAGCTCACCGAGAAACAAGGGAGGGCCCGGGGAGCTGTTTTTT.

V gene TRBV7-9 combines with J gene TRBJ1-1; 8 nucleotides align to TRBD1. CDR1 SEHNR and CDR2 FQNEAQ come from the germline V gene (reference sequence). The CDR3 has 17 residues. V gave up 5 bases and J gave up 0 bases; unmatched junction bases: 11. The CDR3 reads CASSPGGTGAMNTEAFF. The CDR3 region has the DNA TGTGCCAGCAGCCCGGGTGGGACAGGAGCCATGAACACTGAAGCTTTCTTT.